This entry is about one TCR beta chain. Its antigen is not identified. V lost 2 bases to trimming and J lost 0 bases, with 10 bases between them. The germline V gene has CDR1 GTSNPN and CDR2 SVGIG (reference sequence). The CDR3 has 14 amino acids. TCRdb reprocessed the RT-PCR reads with MiXCR, giving one entry per CDR3 protein. The sample carries hundreds of thousands of distinct CDR3 sequences, more than 15% recorded once. These data are taken from a study of response to subunit inactivated influenza vaccine. Study observations and caveats: New T cells are recruited in small numbers by each seasonal influenza vaccination, according to the authors' suggestion.

Sequenced material: PBMCs from blood, taken about 12 days after vaccination. The TCR originated in a middle-aged man who received an inactivated influenza vaccine. This chain connects TRBV30 to TRBJ1-1; possibly TRBD1 for D (5 bases). The CDR3 is CAWSRPGLNTEAFF. The CDR3 DNA reads as TGTGCCTGGAGTAGGCCAGGGCTGAACACTGAAGCTTTCTTT.